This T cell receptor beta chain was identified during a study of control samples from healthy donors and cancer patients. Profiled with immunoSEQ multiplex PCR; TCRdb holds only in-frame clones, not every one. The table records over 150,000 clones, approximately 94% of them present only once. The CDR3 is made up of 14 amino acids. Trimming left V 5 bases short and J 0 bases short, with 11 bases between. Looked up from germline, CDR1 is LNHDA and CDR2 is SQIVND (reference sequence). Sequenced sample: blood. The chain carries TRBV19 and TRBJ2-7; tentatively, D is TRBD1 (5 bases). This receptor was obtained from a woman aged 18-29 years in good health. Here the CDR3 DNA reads TGTGCCAGTAGTTGGTCAGGGAACTCCTACGAGCAGTACTTC. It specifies CASSWSGNSYEQYF.